The next 19 T cell receptor beta chains were all read from a single sample in a study of T cells in Graves' hyperthyroidism and ophthalmopathy. TCR beta CDR3 regions were amplified from RNA. First-round RT-PCR with HTBI primers amplified the TCR CDR3 region. TCRdb called the multiplex PCR reads again in MiXCR, with one record for every CDR3 protein. The sample includes fewer than 600,000 distinct CDR3 sequences, 13% to 15% of them seen just once. The specimen was blood. The receptors stem from a woman aged 18-29 years with Graves' hyperthyroidism.

Ten or more counts support this clonotype. The V gene is TRBV6-1, the J gene TRBJ2-7; 7 bases are shared with TRBD1. The V gene end was trimmed by 5 bases and the J gene end by 2 bases; junction bases not matched to a gene: 3. CDR1 MNHNS and CDR2 SASEGT come from the germline V gene. The CDR3 is 13 residues long. CDR3 sequence (DNA): TGTGCCAGCAGTCCCGGGACAGCCTACGAGCAGTACGTC. It encodes CASSPGTAYEQYV.

This clonotype was seen at least ten times. The chain uses TRBV7-2 and TRBJ1-3; maybe TRBD1 (5 bases). Germline V CDR1 and CDR2: SGHTA, FQGNSA. The CDR3 length is 14 residues. Trimming pared 5 bases from V and 0 bases from J, leaving 8 bases between. The CDR3 nucleotides read TGTGCCAGCAGCCAACAGGCCTCTGGAAACACCATATATTTT. Its translation: CASSQQASGNTIYF.

The J gene is TRBJ2-2, the V gene TRBV7-3; 12 bases fit TRBD2. V was clipped by 5 bases and J by 7 bases; unmatched bases: 5. Per germline, CDR1 SGHTA and CDR2 FQGTGA. CDR3 length equals 15 residues. This CDR3 is CASSGRTSGNGELFF. CDR3 nucleotide sequence: TGTGCCAGCAGCGGCAGGACTAGCGGGAACGGGGAGCTGTTTTTT.

The table lists this clonotype with a few counts. The germline gene is not matched at one end of the junction; a read error may be the cause. This chain links TRBV11-2 with TRBJ2-1; 8 bases are shared with TRBD2. The CDR3 is 14 amino acids. The germline CDR1 and CDR2 sequences are SGHAT and FQNNGV. As DNA, the CDR3 is TGTGTCAGCAGCTTAGATCTGCCTAGCGGGGAGCAGTTCTTC. It specifies CVSSLDLPSGEQFF.

This clonotype has ten or more counts. This chain joins TRBV7-8 and TRBJ1-4, with D perhaps matching TRBD1 (5 bases). Germline V gene lookup returns CDR1 SGHVS and CDR2 FQNEAQ. Trimming took 2 bases from V and 3 from J, leaving 13 bases between them. The CDR3 consists of 16 residues. DNA for the CDR3: TGTGCCAGCAGCTTACGTGGGGGGGGAGCTAATGAAAAACTGTTTTTT. Its translation: CASSLRGGGANEKLFF.

This chain joins TRBV11-3 and TRBJ1-1; 10 nucleotides align to TRBD1. The CDR3 consists of 14 residues. V lost 8 bases to trimming and J lost 4 bases; unmatched junction nucleotides: 7. CDR1 and CDR2 from the germline V gene are SGHNT and YENEEA. The CDR3 DNA is TGTGCCAGCTCGGCCGGGACAGGGGCCACTGAAGCTTTCTTT. Its translation is CASSAGTGATEAFF.

This clonotype was counted once. The chain couples TRBV5-6 to TRBJ2-7, with 11 bases aligning to TRBD2. Germline V gene lookup returns CDR1 SGHDT and CDR2 YYEEEE. The CDR3 contains 16 residues. J lost 9 bases, V lost 5 bases, and 16 bases had no gene match. The CDR3 here is CASRYVSGRDPLVQYV. The CDR3 coding sequence is TGTGCCAGCAGGTATGTTAGCGGGAGGGACCCTTTGGTGCAGTACGTC.

The table lists this clonotype with many counts. This sequence joins TRBV6-1 and TRBJ1-6; unclear D gene. The ends were cut back, 4 bases at V and 10 bases at J, with 5 bases in the middle. The CDR3 spans 11 residues. Germline V gives CDR1 MNHNS, CDR2 SASEGT. CDR3 DNA: TGTGCCAGCAGTGTTAGCTCACCCCTCCACTTT. It codes for CASSVSSPLHF.

This clonotype was counted a few times. The rearrangement joins TRBV27 to TRBJ2-6, with D unclear. This CDR3 spans 14 amino acids. CDR1 is MNHEY, CDR2 SMNVEV, per germline (reference sequence). Deletions cut 5 bases from V and 0 bases from J, with 5 bases between. CDR3 nucleotides: TGTGCCAGCAGTGTGTACTCTGGGGCCAACGTCCTGACTTTC. This gives the protein CASSVYSGANVLTF.

This clonotype was observed at least ten times. The V gene is TRBV10-3, the J gene TRBJ2-1; D gene uncertain. Trimming took 6 bases from V and 7 from J, leaving 7 bases between them. Germline V gene lookup returns CDR1 ENHRY and CDR2 SYGVKD. The CDR3 extends over 11 amino acids. For the CDR3, the DNA is TGTGCCATCAGAGTCAGGAATGAGCAGTTCTTC. Its translation: CAIRVRNEQFF.

This clonotype was counted at least ten times. The chain is built from TRBV7-2 and TRBJ1-4, with a possible D match to TRBD1 (5 bases). V shed 5 bases and J shed 7 bases, with 20 bases lying between them. Germline V gene lookup returns CDR1 SGHTA and CDR2 FQGNSA. CDR3 length: 16 amino acids. CDR3 sequence (DNA): TGTGCCAGCAGCGCCCGAGGGGCCACTTCGGGTGAAAAACTGTTTTTT. It yields the protein CASSARGATSGEKLFF.

The table lists this clonotype with a few counts. V and J are TRBV7-3 and TRBJ2-6, with a possible D match to TRBD2 (5 bases). Trimming stripped 3 bases from V and 4 bases from J, with 7 bases between. The CDR3 extends over 14 amino acids. CDR1 is SGHTA and CDR2 is FQGTGA in the germline V gene. CDR3 residues: CASSFGLGANVLTF. The DNA for the CDR3 is TGTGCCAGCAGCTTTGGACTCGGGGCCAACGTCCTGACTTTC.

This clonotype was seen ten or more times. J is TRBJ2-5 and V is TRBV30; TRBD2 agrees at 9 bases. Trimming removed 4 bases from V and 4 bases from J; junction bases left unmatched: 7. The CDR3 length is 14 residues. CDR1 GTSNPN and CDR2 SVGIG come from the germline V gene (reference sequence). In DNA, the CDR3 is TGTGCCTGGAATTCAGCGGGAGGAGCAGAGACCCAGTACTTC. Translating gives CAWNSAGGAETQYF.

The chain couples TRBV6-1 to TRBJ2-5, with 12 bases matching TRBD2. Germline CDR1 and CDR2: MNHNS and SASEGT. The CDR3 extends over 18 amino acids. V shed 3 bases and J 3 bases; nucleotides not matched to a gene: 11. The CDR3 DNA follows: TGTGCCAGCAGTGAGAATTTCGGACTAGCGGGATTTAAAGAGACCCAGTACTTC. It yields the protein CASSENFGLAGFKETQYF.

The rearrangement links TRBV20-1 to TRBJ2-3, with D possibly matching TRBD1 (5 bases). The V end was cut by 5 bases, the J end by 4 bases, with 16 bases between. The CDR3 contains 14 residues. Germline values: CDR1 DFQATT, CDR2 SNEGSKA (reference sequence). CDR3 sequence (DNA): TGCAGTGCTTCAAGGGCAGGGCAGGCAGATACGCAGTATTTT. Its protein is CSASRAGQADTQYF.

Many counts were recorded for this clonotype. The gene calls are TRBV24-1 and TRBJ2-7, with TRBD2 matching 7 bases. CDR1 is KGHDR and CDR2 is SFDVKD in the germline V gene. There are 18 residues in the CDR3. Trimming cost V 3 bases and J 0 bases; bases outside gene matches: 13. As DNA, the CDR3 is TGTGCCACCAGTGATGATATGCCCCCGACTAGCCGCTCCTACGAGCAGTACTTC. It encodes CATSDDMPPTSRSYEQYF.

This clonotype was seen ten or more times. The chain joins TRBV9 to TRBJ1-5, with 9 bases fitting TRBD1. J gave up 7 bases and V 0 bases, and 5 bases lay outside the gene matches. The CDR3 is 15 residues long. Germline values: CDR1 SGDLS, CDR2 YYNGEE. CDR3 sequence (DNA): TGTGCCAGCAGCGTAGGGGGACAGGGTGGCCAGCCCCAGCATTTT. It specifies CASSVGGQGGQPQHF. The full variable domain, its missing parts supplied by reference TRBV9 and TRBJ1-5, is DSGVTQTPKHLITATGQRVTLRCSPRSGDLSVYWYQQSLDQGLQFLIQYYNGEERAKGNILERFSAQQFPDLHSELNLSSLELGDSALYFCASSVGGQGGQPQHFGDGTRLSIL.

In its sample, this clonotype was seen a few times. V usage is TRBV6-1 and J usage is TRBJ1-5, with D possibly TRBD1 on 5 matching bases. Between the trimmed V and J ends, which lost 6 bases and 2 bases, there was a span of 11 bases. This CDR3 contains 14 residues. The germline V gene has CDR1 MNHNS and CDR2 SASEGT. In nucleotides, the CDR3 is TGTGCCAGCAGACAGGCGGGGGGCAATCAGCCCCAGCATTTT. Residues: CASRQAGGNQPQHF.

The DNA of the CDR3 is TGTGCCACCAGCCAGGAGACAGGGACCGGCTACACCTTC. Protein: CATSQETGTGYTF. The rearrangement links TRBV24-1 to TRBJ1-2, with TRBD1 identical over 7 bases. Trimming at V came to 7 bases and at J to 8 bases, leaving 9 bases not matched to a gene. Germline V gives CDR1 KGHDR, CDR2 SFDVKD. This CDR3 region has 13 residues.